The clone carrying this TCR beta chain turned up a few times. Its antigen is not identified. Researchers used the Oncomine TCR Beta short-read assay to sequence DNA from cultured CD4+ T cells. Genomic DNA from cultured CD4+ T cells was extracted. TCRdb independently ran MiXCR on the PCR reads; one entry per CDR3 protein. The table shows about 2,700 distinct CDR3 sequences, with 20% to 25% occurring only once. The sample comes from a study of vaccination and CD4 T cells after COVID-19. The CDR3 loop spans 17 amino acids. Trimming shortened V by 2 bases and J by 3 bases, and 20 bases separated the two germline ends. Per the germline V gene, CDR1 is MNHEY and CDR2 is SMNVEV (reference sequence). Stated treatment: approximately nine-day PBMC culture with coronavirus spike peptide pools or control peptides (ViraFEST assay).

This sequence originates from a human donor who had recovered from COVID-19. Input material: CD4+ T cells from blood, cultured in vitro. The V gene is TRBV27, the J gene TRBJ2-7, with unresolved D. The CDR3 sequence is CASSLGPDPGSGYEQYF. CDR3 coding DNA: TGTGCCAGCAGTTTAGGCCCTGACCCAGGATCCGGCTACGAGCAGTACTTC.